This section outlines one T cell receptor (beta chain) sequence together with its context. The data belong to a study of shared clonotypes between healthy human individuals. This table comes from immunoSEQ multiplex PCR, and its TCRdb copy is limited to in-frame clones, with some not included. This sample has millions of clones, with just over 90% found just once. Germline V gives CDR1 MRHNA, CDR2 SNTAGT. The CDR3 is 13 amino acids. V gave up 6 bases and J gave up 4 bases, with 12 bases separating them. Sample: naive CD4+ T cells sorted from blood. Indicated subset: CD45RA+ positively selected. This clonotype was sampled from a man between 18 and 29 years old in good health. The V call is TRBV6-4, the J call TRBJ1-2; TRBD1 might be the D (6 bases). CDR3: CASRQGISYGYTF. The CDR3 nucleotides are TGTGCCAGCAGACAGGGTATTTCCTATGGCTACACCTTC.